The next 8 T cell receptor beta chains were all read from a single sample in a study of T cell changes during pregnancy in multiple sclerosis. Sequenced by immunoSEQ multiplex PCR; TCRdb stores in-frame clones only, minus some. This table has about 36,000 clones, 88% appearing once. Source: CD4+ T cells from peripheral blood mononuclear cells, taken in the first trimester of pregnancy. Receptors were obtained from a female donor with multiple sclerosis, enrolled in a pregnancy study.

A single count supports this clone. The chain is built from TRBV2 and TRBJ2-7; D is uncertain. This CDR3 has 12 amino acids. The V and J ends lost 6 bases and 6 bases respectively, with 12 bases between them. CDR1 is SNHLY and CDR2 is FYNNEI in the germline V gene. The CDR3 loop is CASRSDRLEQYF. The CDR3 nucleotides are TGTGCCAGCAGAAGTGATCGACTCGAGCAGTACTTC.

This clone came up once. The V gene is TRBV25-1, the J gene TRBJ2-1; 12 bases are a match to TRBD2. J lost 7 bases, V lost 7 bases, and 8 bases had no gene match. Per germline, CDR1 MGHDK and CDR2 SYGVNS. The CDR3 loop spans 15 amino acids. The CDR3 DNA reads as TGTGCCAGCACGCTAGCGGGAGGGCCTCGGAATGAGCAGTTCTTC. It encodes CASTLAGGPRNEQFF.

The genes are TRBV7-9 and TRBJ2-7; possibly TRBD1 for D (6 bases). The germline gives CDR1 SEHNR, CDR2 FQNEAQ (reference sequence). V was clipped by 4 bases and J by 4 bases, with 23 bases between them. CDR3 length equals 17 residues. The CDR3 DNA reads as TGTGCCAGCAGCTCCCGGGACAACGCACCCCTAGGGTACGAGCAGTACTTC. This encodes CASSSRDNAPLGYEQYF.

The rearrangement links TRBV28 to TRBJ2-1, with D perhaps TRBD2 (6 bases). Trimming left V 7 bases short and J 5 bases short, with 21 bases between. CDR3 length: 16 amino acids. The germline CDR1 and CDR2 sequences are MDHEN and SYDVKM. The CDR3 nucleotides read TGTGCCAGCACCTTGGGACGGGGGAAAGGGCACAATGAGCAGTTCTTC. This sequence encodes CASTLGRGKGHNEQFF. Combining the CDR3 with reference TRBV28 and TRBJ2-1 gives the whole variable domain DVKVTQSSRYLVKRTGEKVFLECVQDMDHENMFWYRQDPGLGLRLIYFSYDVKMKEKGDIPEGYSVSREKKERFSLILESASTNQTSMYLCASTLGRGKGHNEQFFGPGTRLTVL.

V and J are TRBV4-2 and TRBJ2-1; a possible D gene is TRBD2 (5 bases). Trimming shortened V by 5 bases and J by 5 bases, and 13 bases separated the two germline ends. Per the germline V gene, CDR1 is LGHNA and CDR2 is YNFKEQ. CDR3 length: 14 amino acids. As DNA, the CDR3 is TGTGCCAGCAGCGGGAGAGGACTTCACAATGAGCAGTTCTTC. Amino acids: CASSGRGLHNEQFF.

The rearrangement uses TRBV5-4 and TRBJ1-1; 8 nucleotides agree with TRBD1. CDR3 length: 15 amino acids. CDR1 is SGHNT, CDR2 YYREEE, per germline (reference sequence). The trim removed 3 bases at V and 4 bases at J, leaving 8 bases unmatched. In DNA, the CDR3 is TGTGCCAGCAGCTGGGAGGACAGGGTGAGCACTGAAGCTTTCTTT. Its translation: CASSWEDRVSTEAFF. Full variable domain (remainder filled in from reference TRBV5-4 and TRBJ1-1): ETGVTQSPTHLIKTRGQQVTLRCSSQSGHNTVSWYQQALGQGPQFIFQYYREEENGRGNFPPRFSGLQFPNYSSELNVNALELDDSALYLCASSWEDRVSTEAFFGQGTRLTVV.

This clone was counted once. J is TRBJ1-2 and V is TRBV10-3; tentative D call: TRBD1 (5 bases). Germline V gene data show CDR1 as ENHRY and CDR2 as SYGVKD. Trimming left V 7 bases short and J 4 bases short, with 10 bases between. This CDR3 has 12 amino acids. The CDR3, as DNA: TGTGCCATCACAAGAGACAGCTATGGCTACACCTTC. Protein sequence: CAITRDSYGYTF.

This chain connects TRBV14 to TRBJ2-4; 12 nucleotides match TRBD1. Germline-derived CDR1 and CDR2 are SGHDN and FVKESK. The CDR3 is made up of 14 amino acids. V lost 4 bases, J lost 9 bases, and 4 bases stayed unmatched. This CDR3 is CASSPGTGGFIQYF. The CDR3 nucleotides read TGTGCCAGCAGCCCCGGGACAGGGGGCTTCATTCAGTACTTC.